Listed here are 24 T cell receptor beta chains from one sample, sequenced in a study of T cell repertoires in cytomegalovirus infection. The antigens of these receptors remain unknown. MiXCR, applied by TCRdb to the reads, yields one record per CDR3 protein. Among 700,000 to 950,000 distinct CDR3 sequences listed, 32% were seen once. This specimen consisted of cultured CD8+ T cells from PBMCs, obtained from culture after CMV antigen stimulation. The source of these receptors is a human donor in good health (CMV status not recorded). Some clones in this sample may be carry-over from other donors' samples.

In this sample, this clonotype turned up many times. The chain recombines TRBV28 with TRBJ1-1; D is undetermined. V was pared by 5 bases and J by 2 bases, with 9 bases between. This CDR3 region has 13 residues. Germline assignment: CDR1 MDHEN and CDR2 SYDVKM. In DNA form, the CDR3 reads TGTGCCAGCAGTCCCCTCTCCAACACTGAAGCTTTCTTT. This codes for CASSPLSNTEAFF.

This clonotype was seen a few times. The chain joins TRBV19 to TRBJ1-5; D gene unclear. CDR3 length: 15 residues. Trimming removed 7 bases at V and 9 bases at J, with 22 bases between. Germline CDR1 reads LNHDA; CDR2 reads SQIVND (reference sequence). CDR3 residues: CASTSVGGIASPQHF. The DNA of the CDR3 is TGTGCCAGTACCTCCGTGGGAGGCATCGCTTCGCCCCAGCATTTT.

The V and J genes are TRBV7-9 and TRBJ1-4, with D unresolved. Per the germline V gene, CDR1 is SEHNR and CDR2 is FQNEAQ (reference sequence). V was pared by 1 base and J by 7 bases, with 10 bases between. CDR3 length: 14 amino acids. The CDR3 region is CASSLDRGTEKLFF. DNA for the CDR3: TGTGCCAGCAGCTTAGATCGCGGCACTGAAAAACTGTTTTTT.

This clonotype was found many times. V usage is TRBV7-6 and J usage is TRBJ2-2; no firm D call. The CDR3 has 14 residues. Germline CDR1 reads SGHVS; CDR2 reads FNYEAQ. Trimming removed 6 bases from V and 1 base from J, with 9 bases in between. CDR3 bases: TGTGCCAGCAGGTCGGACCTGAACACCGGGGAGCTGTTTTTT. It codes for CASRSDLNTGELFF. The full variable domain, rest sourced from reference TRBV7-6 and TRBJ2-2, is GAGVSQSPRYKVTKRGQDVALRCDPISGHVSLYWYRQALGQGPEFLTYFNYEAQQDKSGLPNDRFSAERPEGSISTLTIQRTEQRDSAMYRCASRSDLNTGELFFGEGSRLTVL.

The V call is TRBV4-3, the J call TRBJ2-2; D gene unclear. V was clipped by 1 base and J by 6 bases, with 6 bases between them. Germline V gene sequence: CDR1 LGHNA, CDR2 YSLEER. The CDR3 contains 13 residues. The CDR3 sequence is CASSQGRAGELFF. The CDR3 DNA follows: TGCGCCAGCAGCCAAGGCCGCGCCGGGGAGCTGTTTTTT.

This clonotype was detected a few times. This chain uses TRBV15 with TRBJ2-2; TRBD2 might be the D (6 bases). The CDR3 has 17 residues. Germline CDR1 LNHNV, CDR2 YYDKDF (reference sequence). V gave up 3 bases and J gave up 2 bases, with 16 bases separating them. The CDR3 protein is CATSSRWDSFNTGELFF. DNA of the CDR3: TGTGCCACCAGCAGTAGGTGGGACTCCTTTAACACCGGGGAGCTGTTTTTT.

The V and J genes are TRBV4-3 and TRBJ1-6; 7 positions match TRBD1. The germline V gene has CDR1 LGHNA and CDR2 YSLEER. This CDR3 is 16 amino acids long. After removal of 1 base from V and 4 bases from J, the junction contained 4 bases not matched to a gene. The chain's CDR3 is CASSQGDSPYNSPLHF. CDR3 in DNA: TGCGCCAGCAGCCAAGGGGACAGTCCATATAATTCACCCCTCCACTTT.

This clonotype has only a few counts. V gene TRBV11-2 combines with J gene TRBJ2-3; D might be TRBD1 (5 bases). The CDR3 runs 15 residues. Germline lookup yields CDR1 SGHAT and CDR2 FQNNGV. Trimming cost V 5 bases and J 4 bases, with 16 bases left between them. As DNA, the CDR3 is TGTGCCAGCAGCCCAGGGCCGCGAGAGGCAGATACGCAGTATTTT. It codes for CASSPGPREADTQYF.

The chain couples TRBV5-1 to TRBJ2-1, with TRBD2 matching 15 bases. The CDR3 has 18 amino acids. Germline V lookup: CDR1 SGHRS, CDR2 YFSETQ. The V and J ends lost 2 bases and 0 bases, in that order; junction bases with no gene match: 3. The CDR3 sequence: CASSFGLAGGASYNEQFF. The CDR3 region has the DNA TGCGCCAGCAGCTTCGGACTAGCGGGGGGGGCCTCCTACAATGAGCAGTTCTTC.

This clonotype was seen a few times. The rearrangement uses TRBV6-1 and TRBJ1-5; 11 bases are a match to TRBD1. Unmatched junction bases numbered 7, after V lost 6 bases and J lost 6 bases. Germline lookup yields CDR1 MNHNS and CDR2 SASEGT. The CDR3 is 15 residues long. CDR3 sequence (DNA): TGTGCCAGCAGGATCGGACAGGGGGCGCGTCAGCCCCAGCATTTT. This gives the protein CASRIGQGARQPQHF.

The chain combines TRBV4-1 with TRBJ2-1; unclear D gene. The germline CDR1 and CDR2 sequences are MGHRA and YSYEKL. The CDR3 is 15 amino acids. V was clipped by 1 base and J by 3 bases, with 10 bases between them. CDR3: CASSQGIPYYNEQFF. The CDR3 region has the DNA TGCGCCAGCAGCCAAGGGATTCCTTACTACAATGAGCAGTTCTTC.

The V and J genes are TRBV10-3 and TRBJ1-2; the match to TRBD1 covers 8 bases. V lost 1 base to trimming and J lost 6 bases; unmatched junction nucleotides: 10. Germline-derived CDR1 and CDR2 are ENHRY and SYGVKD. The CDR3 runs 16 residues. CDR3 DNA sequence: TGTGCCATCAGTGAGTTAACCGGACAGGGTGAAGATGGCTACACCTTC. Protein: CAISELTGQGEDGYTF.

The chain links TRBV19 to TRBJ2-6, with D hard to call. CDR3 length: 16 amino acids. Germline values: CDR1 LNHDA, CDR2 SQIVND (reference sequence). V lost 1 base to trimming and J lost 2 bases, with 9 bases between them. For the CDR3, the DNA is TGTGCCAGTAGTATAGTCGCCGGAGCTGGGGCCAACGTCCTGACTTTC. It is translated as CASSIVAGAGANVLTF.

The chain has TRBV5-4 and TRBJ1-1; D is undetermined. Germline V gene lookup returns CDR1 SGHNT and CDR2 YYREEE (reference sequence). V dropped 5 bases and J dropped 2 bases, with 7 bases sitting between them. This CDR3 spans 12 amino acids. CDR3 nucleotide sequence: TGTGCCAGCAGATCCCAAAACACTGAAGCTTTCTTT. Translated: CASRSQNTEAFF.

J is TRBJ1-2 and V is TRBV12-3 or TRBV12-4, with D possibly TRBD1 on 6 matching bases. The CDR3 is 14 amino acids. The ends were cut back, 0 bases at V and 4 bases at J, with 9 bases in the middle. CDR3 protein: CASSLAPRGYGYTF. The DNA for the CDR3 is TGTGCCAGCAGTTTAGCCCCCAGGGGCTATGGCTACACCTTC.

This clonotype occurred a few times. The chain uses TRBV28 and TRBJ1-5; maybe TRBD1 (5 bases). The CDR3 is made up of 14 amino acids. In germline, CDR1 is MDHEN, CDR2 SYDVKM. V was shortened by 6 bases and J by 7 bases, with 16 bases between the two germline ends. The CDR3: CASRPSGYRQPQHF. The CDR3 coding sequence is TGTGCCAGCAGACCTTCAGGGTATAGGCAGCCCCAGCATTTT. Filled out from reference TRBV28 and TRBJ1-5, the complete variable domain reads DVKVTQSSRYLVKRTGEKVFLECVQDMDHENMFWYRQDPGLGLRLIYFSYDVKMKEKGDIPEGYSVSREKKERFSLILESASTNQTSMYLCASRPSGYRQPQHFGDGTRLSIL.

The DNA of the CDR3 is TGTGCCAGCAGTTACTCGACCAGGTCGGAGGGCTACACCTTC. Protein sequence: CASSYSTRSEGYTF. V and J are TRBV6-2 or TRBV6-3 and TRBJ1-2, with D hard to call. V was clipped by 0 bases and J by 8 bases, with 13 bases between them. Germline CDR1 MNHEY, CDR2 SVGEGT. The CDR3 consists of 14 residues.

The chain is built from TRBV7-9 and TRBJ1-1; D ambiguous. The CDR3 length is 13 residues. The V gene's germline CDR1 is SEHNR and CDR2 FQNEAQ (reference sequence). The germline V and J ends were trimmed by 5 bases and 5 bases, with 12 bases remaining between them. CDR3 sequence reads: CASSEWSGTEAFF. Here the CDR3 DNA reads TGTGCCAGCAGCGAATGGTCGGGGACTGAAGCTTTCTTT.

The chain couples TRBV20-1 to TRBJ2-5, with D perhaps assigned TRBD1 or TRBD2 (6 bases each). With 3 bases removed from V and 4 bases from J, the gap between germline ends came to 12 bases. The CDR3 runs 13 residues. Germline V gives CDR1 DFQATT, CDR2 SNEGSKA (reference sequence). The CDR3 DNA reads TGCAGTGCTAGGTCGGGGGCTGGAGAGACCCAGTACTTC. Translation gives CSARSGAGETQYF.

This clonotype was counted at least ten times. The rearrangement uses TRBV6-1 and TRBJ2-7; D is unclear. This CDR3 is 13 amino acids long. The V and J ends lost 4 bases and 0 bases respectively, with 7 bases between them. Germline V gives CDR1 MNHNS, CDR2 SASEGT. The CDR3 coding sequence is TGTGCCAGCAGTGTGCAGGACTCCTACGAGCAGTACTTC. This translates into CASSVQDSYEQYF.

The chain links TRBV3-1 to TRBJ1-5, with a weak D call TRBD1 (5 bases). In germline, CDR1 is LGHDT, CDR2 YNNKEL (reference sequence). Trimming stripped 4 bases from V and 0 bases from J, with 13 bases between. There are 16 residues in the CDR3. The CDR3 loop reads CASSRGLQGSNQPQHF. The DNA for the CDR3 is TGTGCCAGCAGCCGAGGACTGCAGGGTAGCAATCAGCCCCAGCATTTT.

The chain uses TRBV2 and TRBJ2-5; perhaps TRBD2 as D (5 bases). Germline CDR1 reads SNHLY; CDR2 reads FYNNEI. The CDR3 runs 16 residues. Between the trimmed V and J ends, which lost 7 bases and 3 bases, there was a span of 21 bases. CDR3 coding DNA: TGTGCCAGCACCCCGACCGTAGCGAGAAGGGAAGAGACCCAGTACTTC. Translation: CASTPTVARREETQYF.

This clonotype occurred many times. This chain links TRBV7-9 with TRBJ2-7; D gene unclear. V lost 2 bases, J lost 2 bases, and 13 bases lay in between. The CDR3 spans 15 residues. Germline V lookup: CDR1 SEHNR, CDR2 FQNEAQ (reference sequence). This CDR3 is CASSLLGRSPYEQYF. CDR3 nucleotides: TGTGCCAGCAGCTTACTGGGTCGGTCACCCTACGAGCAGTACTTC.

This clonotype was found many times. The gene calls are TRBV7-2 and TRBJ2-3; TRBD2 matches at 13 bases. The CDR3 extends over 15 amino acids. CDR1 is SGHTA and CDR2 is FQGNSA in the germline V gene. With V trimmed by 4 bases and J by 4 bases, 2 bases remained unmatched. The CDR3 DNA is TGTGCCAGCAGCTCAACTAGCGGGGGGGCAGATACGCAGTATTTT. Protein product: CASSSTSGGADTQYF.